The source of this T cell receptor (beta chain) is a study of T cell responses to AZD1222 COVID-19 vaccine. Libraries were prepared by immunoSEQ multiplex PCR; TCRdb keeps only in-frame clonotypes and omits some of them. The sample lists roughly 92,000 clones, almost 90% occurring once. Study-wide results and caveats: The donor cohort was predominantly white British with a female majority, and clonal diversity may have been underestimated. Nearly half of spike-specific TCRs reportedly target variant regions that are unmutated in the B.1.351 and B.1.1.7 variants.

To note about this clone: The antigen remains undetermined.

Trimming removed 7 bases at V and 4 bases at J, with 14 bases between. Germline V gene sequence: CDR1 MNHEY, CDR2 SMNVEV (reference sequence). The CDR3 has 15 amino acids. V usage is TRBV27 and J usage is TRBJ1-6; D possibly corresponds to TRBD1 (6 bases). The sample consisted of peripheral blood, taken on day 0 of AZD1222 vaccination. This clonotype was sampled from an adult in good health. CDR3 protein: CASTLTTGYNSPLHF. The CDR3 nucleotides read TGTGCCAGCACCCTGACCACAGGGTATAATTCACCCCTCCACTTT.